This T cell receptor beta chain stems from a study of shared clonotypes between healthy human individuals. Produced via immunoSEQ multiplex PCR; TCRdb's table is partial and in-frame only. The sample includes about 2.1 million clones, around 93% of them seen just once. For this clone: The antigen is unknown.

Positively selected for CCR7, the CD45RO-negative cells used as naive CD8 cells excluded terminally differentiated effector memory CD45RA+ cells. All donors qualified as healthy HIV-negative adults and had experienced no recent acute infections or vaccinations. General study points: Across subsets, estimated richness was generally greater for naive than for memory populations. Sequencing depth was predicted to influence how clonotypes are shared among donors.

The CDR3 runs 14 residues. The V end lost 2 bases, the J end lost 6 bases, and 14 bases lay between the germline ends. The germline CDR1 and CDR2 sequences are SGDLS and YYNGEE. The TCR comes from a young man in good health. Some clones in this sample may be carry-over from other donors' samples. Material for sequencing was naive CD8+ T cells from PBMCs. The V and J genes are TRBV9 and TRBJ1-1; perhaps TRBD1 as D (5 bases). CDR3 sequence reads: CASSVGAGGAEAFF. Here the CDR3 DNA reads TGTGCCAGCAGCGTCGGGGCCGGCGGGGCTGAAGCTTTCTTT.